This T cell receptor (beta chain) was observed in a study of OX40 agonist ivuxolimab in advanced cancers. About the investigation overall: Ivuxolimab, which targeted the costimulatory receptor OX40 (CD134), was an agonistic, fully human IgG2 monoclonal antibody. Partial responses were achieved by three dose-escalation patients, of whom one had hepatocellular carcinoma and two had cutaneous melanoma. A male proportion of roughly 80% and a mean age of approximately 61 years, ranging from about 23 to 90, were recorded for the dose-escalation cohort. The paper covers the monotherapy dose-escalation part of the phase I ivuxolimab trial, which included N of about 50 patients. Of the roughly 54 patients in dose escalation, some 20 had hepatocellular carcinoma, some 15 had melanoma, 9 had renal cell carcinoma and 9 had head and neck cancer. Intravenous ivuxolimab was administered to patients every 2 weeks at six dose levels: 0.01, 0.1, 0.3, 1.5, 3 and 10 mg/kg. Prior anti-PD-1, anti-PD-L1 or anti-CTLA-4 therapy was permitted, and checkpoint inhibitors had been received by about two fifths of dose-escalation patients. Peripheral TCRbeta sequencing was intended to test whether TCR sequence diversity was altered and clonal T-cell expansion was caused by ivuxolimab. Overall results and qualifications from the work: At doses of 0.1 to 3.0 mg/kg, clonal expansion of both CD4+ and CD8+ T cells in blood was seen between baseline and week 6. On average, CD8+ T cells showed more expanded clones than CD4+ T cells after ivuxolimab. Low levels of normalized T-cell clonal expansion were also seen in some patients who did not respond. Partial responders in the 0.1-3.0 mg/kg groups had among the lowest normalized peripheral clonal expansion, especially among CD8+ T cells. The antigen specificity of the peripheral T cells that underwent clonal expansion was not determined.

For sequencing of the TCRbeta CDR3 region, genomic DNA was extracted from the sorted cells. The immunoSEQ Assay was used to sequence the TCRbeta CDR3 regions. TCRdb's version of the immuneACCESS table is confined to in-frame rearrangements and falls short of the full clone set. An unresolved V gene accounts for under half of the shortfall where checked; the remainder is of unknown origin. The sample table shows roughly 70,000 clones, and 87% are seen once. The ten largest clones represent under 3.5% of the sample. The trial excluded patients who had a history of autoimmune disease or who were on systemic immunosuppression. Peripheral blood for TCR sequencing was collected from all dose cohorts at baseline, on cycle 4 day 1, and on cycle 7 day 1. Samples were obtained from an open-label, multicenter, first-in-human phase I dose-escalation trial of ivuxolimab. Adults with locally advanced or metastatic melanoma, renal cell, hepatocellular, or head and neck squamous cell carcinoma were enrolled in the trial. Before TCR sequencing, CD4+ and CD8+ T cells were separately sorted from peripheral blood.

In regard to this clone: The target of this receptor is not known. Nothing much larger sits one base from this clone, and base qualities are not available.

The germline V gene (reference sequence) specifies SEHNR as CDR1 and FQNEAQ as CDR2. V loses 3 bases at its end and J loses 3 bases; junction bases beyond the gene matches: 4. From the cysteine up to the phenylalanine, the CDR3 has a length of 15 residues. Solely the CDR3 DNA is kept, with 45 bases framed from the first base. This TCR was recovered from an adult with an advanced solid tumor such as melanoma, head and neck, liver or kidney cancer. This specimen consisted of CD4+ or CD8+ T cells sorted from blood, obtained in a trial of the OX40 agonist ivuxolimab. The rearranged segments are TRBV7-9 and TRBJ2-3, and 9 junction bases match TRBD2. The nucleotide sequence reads TGTGCCAGCAGCTTTAGCGGGAGTGGTACAGATACGCAGTATTTT. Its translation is CASSFSGSGTDTQYF.